This T cell receptor (beta chain) was identified during a study of control samples from healthy donors and cancer patients. This clone appeared a single time. This CDR3 region has 12 residues. The V and J ends lost 1 base and 7 bases respectively, with 7 bases between them. The repertoire was sequenced with immunoSEQ multiplex PCR; TCRdb's copy has only in-frame clones and lacks some. The table includes 150,000 to 200,000 clones, more than 90% detected once. This receptor was identified in a man between 25 and 39 years old in good health. Sequenced: blood. The rearrangement uses TRBV12-3 or TRBV12-4 and TRBJ2-5; TRBD1 or TRBD2 may be the D gene (5 bases each). CDR3 protein: CASSLEGPTQYF. The CDR3 nucleotides read TGTGCCAGCAGTTTAGAGGGACCGACCCAGTACTTC.